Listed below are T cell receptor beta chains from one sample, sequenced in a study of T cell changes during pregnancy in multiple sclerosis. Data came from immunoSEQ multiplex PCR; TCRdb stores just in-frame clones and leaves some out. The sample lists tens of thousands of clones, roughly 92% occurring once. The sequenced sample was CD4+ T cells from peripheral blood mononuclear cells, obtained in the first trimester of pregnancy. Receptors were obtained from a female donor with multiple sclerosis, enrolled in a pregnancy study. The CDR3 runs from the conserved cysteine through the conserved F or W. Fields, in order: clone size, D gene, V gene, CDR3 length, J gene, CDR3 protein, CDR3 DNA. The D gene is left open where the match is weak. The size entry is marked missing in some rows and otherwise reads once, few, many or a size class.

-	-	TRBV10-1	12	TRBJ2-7	CAISRQAYEQYF	TGCGCCATCTCCCGACAGGCTTACGAGCAGTACTTC
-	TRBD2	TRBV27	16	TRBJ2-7	CASSLLVPGGVYEQYF	TGTGCCAGCAGTCTTCTCGTCCCGGGAGGCGTCTACGAGCAGTACTTC
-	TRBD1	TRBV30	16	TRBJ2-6	CAWSPGRGRGANVLTF	TGTGCCTGGAGCCCAGGTAGGGGGCGCGGGGCCAACGTCCTGACTTTC
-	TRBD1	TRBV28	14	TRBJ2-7	CASSLTGWSYEQYF	TGTGCCAGCAGTTTGACAGGGTGGAGCTACGAGCAGTACTTC
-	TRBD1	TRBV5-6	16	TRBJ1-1	CASSLWDRPLNTEAFF	TGTGCCAGCAGCCTATGGGACAGGCCCTTGAACACTGAAGCTTTCTTT
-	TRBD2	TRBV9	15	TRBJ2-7	CASSPVGGGSYEQYF	TGTGCCAGCAGCCCAGTGGGGGGAGGGAGCTACGAGCAGTACTTC
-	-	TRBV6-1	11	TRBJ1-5	CASSPGGPQHF	TGTGCCAGCAGCCCGGGGGGGCCCCAGCATTTT
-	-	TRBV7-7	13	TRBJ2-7	CASSLIGSGEQYF	TGTGCTAGCAGCTTAATCGGGTCGGGCGAGCAGTACTTC
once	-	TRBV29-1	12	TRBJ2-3	CSPGNGGDTQYF	TGCAGCCCCGGAAACGGGGGAGATACGCAGTATTTT
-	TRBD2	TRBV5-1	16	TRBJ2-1	CASRTTSGTSYNEQFF	TGCGCCAGCCGGACCACTAGCGGGACTTCCTACAATGAGCAGTTCTTC
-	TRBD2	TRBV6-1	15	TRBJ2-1	CASSEALAVRDEQFF	TGTGCCAGCAGTGAAGCGCTAGCGGTGAGGGATGAGCAGTTCTTC
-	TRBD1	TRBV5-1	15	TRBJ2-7	CASSLVGTGGYEQYF	TGCGCCAGCAGCTTGGTCGGGACAGGGGGTTACGAGCAGTACTTC
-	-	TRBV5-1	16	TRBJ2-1	CASSYGNRDLYNEQFF	TGCGCCAGCAGCTACGGTAACAGGGACCTATACAATGAGCAGTTCTTC
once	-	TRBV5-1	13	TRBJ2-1	CAGTGKAGNEQFF	TGCGCTGGAACAGGGAAGGCCGGCAATGAGCAGTTCTTC
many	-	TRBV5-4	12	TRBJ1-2	CASYLRGGGYTF	TGTGCCAGCTACCTTCGGGGGGGTGGCTACACCTTC
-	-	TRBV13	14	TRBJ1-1	CAVLRGGADTEAFF	TGTGCCGTCTTGCGGGGGGGCGCAGACACTGAAGCTTTCTTT
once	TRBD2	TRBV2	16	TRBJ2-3	CASRELAGGGGDTQYF	TGTGCCAGCAGGGAGCTAGCGGGAGGGGGCGGAGATACGCAGTATTTT
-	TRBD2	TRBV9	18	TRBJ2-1	CASSPTPPLAGSYNEQFF	TGTGCCAGCAGCCCCACCCCCCCGCTAGCGGGAAGCTACAATGAGCAGTTCTTC
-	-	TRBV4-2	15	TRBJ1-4	CASSQAAGADEKLFF	TGTGCCAGCAGCCAAGCCGCAGGGGCGGATGAAAAACTGTTTTTT
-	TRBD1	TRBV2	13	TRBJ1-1	CASEQGKNTEAFF	TGTGCCAGCGAACAGGGGAAGAACACTGAAGCTTTCTTT
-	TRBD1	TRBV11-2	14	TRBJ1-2	CASSSGTGRIGYTF	TGTGCCAGCAGCTCAGGGACAGGGAGGATCGGCTACACCTTC
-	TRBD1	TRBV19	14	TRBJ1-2	CASRKRDREYGYTF	TGTGCCAGTAGGAAAAGGGACAGAGAATATGGCTACACCTTC
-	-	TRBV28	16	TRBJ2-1	CASTLRTGGSYNEQFF	TGTGCCAGCACTTTACGGACCGGGGGCTCCTACAATGAGCAGTTCTTC
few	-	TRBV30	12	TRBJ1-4	CAWSLSFPQLFF	TGTGCCTGGAGTTTGAGCTTTCCCCAACTGTTTTTT
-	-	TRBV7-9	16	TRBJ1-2	CASSLPGVALNYGYTF	TGTGCCAGCAGCTTACCGGGGGTGGCCCTTAACTATGGCTACACCTTC
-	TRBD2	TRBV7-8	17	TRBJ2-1	CASSPNSILAGNNEQFF	TGTGCCAGCAGCCCCAACTCCATACTAGCGGGAAACAATGAGCAGTTCTTC
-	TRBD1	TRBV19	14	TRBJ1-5	CASSSRQGGQPQHF	TGTGCCAGTAGTAGCCGACAGGGGGGGCAGCCCCAGCATTTT
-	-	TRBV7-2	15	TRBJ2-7	CASSFTVIRGYEQYF	TGTGCCAGCAGCTTTACGGTCATTCGGGGCTACGAGCAGTACTTC
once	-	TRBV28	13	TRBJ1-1	CASSLHLNTEAFF	TGTGCCAGCAGTTTACATCTGAACACTGAAGCTTTCTTT
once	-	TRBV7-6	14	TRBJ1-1	CASSKSGVSTEAFF	TGTGCCAGCAGCAAATCAGGGGTAAGCACTGAAGCTTTCTTT
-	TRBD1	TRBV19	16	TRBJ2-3	CASSTGQGSFTDTQYF	TGTGCCAGTAGTACCGGACAGGGGTCGTTCACAGATACGCAGTATTTT
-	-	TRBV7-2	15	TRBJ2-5	CASSQQALEEETQYF	TGTGCCAGCAGCCAACAGGCTTTAGAGGAAGAGACCCAGTACTTC
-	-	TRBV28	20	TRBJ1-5	CASSFPPDRSRTLINQPQHF	TGTGCCAGCAGTTTTCCCCCAGACAGGTCCCGAACTCTAATAAATCAGCCCCAGCATTTT
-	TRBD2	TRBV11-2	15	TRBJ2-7	CASSLNSGRPHEQYF	TGTGCCAGCAGCTTAAACAGCGGGAGACCCCACGAGCAGTACTTC
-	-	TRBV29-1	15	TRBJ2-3	CSGQDRSRSTDTQYF	TGCAGCGGCCAAGACAGGTCTAGAAGCACAGATACGCAGTATTTT
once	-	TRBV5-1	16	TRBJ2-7	CASSTEMVGKLSEQYF	TGCGCCAGCAGCACGGAAATGGTGGGCAAACTGTCCGAGCAGTACTTC